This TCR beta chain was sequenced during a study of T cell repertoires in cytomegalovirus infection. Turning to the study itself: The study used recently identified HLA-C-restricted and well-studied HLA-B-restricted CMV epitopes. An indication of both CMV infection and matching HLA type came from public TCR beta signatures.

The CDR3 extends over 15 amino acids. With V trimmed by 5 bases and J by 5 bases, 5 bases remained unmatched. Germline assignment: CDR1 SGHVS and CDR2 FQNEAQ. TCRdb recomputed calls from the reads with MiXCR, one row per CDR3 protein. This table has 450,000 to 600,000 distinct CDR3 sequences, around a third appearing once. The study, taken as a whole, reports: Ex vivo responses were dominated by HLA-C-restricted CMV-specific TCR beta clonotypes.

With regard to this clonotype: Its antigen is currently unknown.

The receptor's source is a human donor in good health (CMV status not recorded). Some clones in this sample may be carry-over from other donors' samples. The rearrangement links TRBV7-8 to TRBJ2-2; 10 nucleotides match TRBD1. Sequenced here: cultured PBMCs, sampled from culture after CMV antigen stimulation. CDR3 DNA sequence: TGTGCCAGCAGCGGACCGGGACAGGGGACCGGGGAGCTGTTTTTT. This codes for CASSGPGQGTGELFF.